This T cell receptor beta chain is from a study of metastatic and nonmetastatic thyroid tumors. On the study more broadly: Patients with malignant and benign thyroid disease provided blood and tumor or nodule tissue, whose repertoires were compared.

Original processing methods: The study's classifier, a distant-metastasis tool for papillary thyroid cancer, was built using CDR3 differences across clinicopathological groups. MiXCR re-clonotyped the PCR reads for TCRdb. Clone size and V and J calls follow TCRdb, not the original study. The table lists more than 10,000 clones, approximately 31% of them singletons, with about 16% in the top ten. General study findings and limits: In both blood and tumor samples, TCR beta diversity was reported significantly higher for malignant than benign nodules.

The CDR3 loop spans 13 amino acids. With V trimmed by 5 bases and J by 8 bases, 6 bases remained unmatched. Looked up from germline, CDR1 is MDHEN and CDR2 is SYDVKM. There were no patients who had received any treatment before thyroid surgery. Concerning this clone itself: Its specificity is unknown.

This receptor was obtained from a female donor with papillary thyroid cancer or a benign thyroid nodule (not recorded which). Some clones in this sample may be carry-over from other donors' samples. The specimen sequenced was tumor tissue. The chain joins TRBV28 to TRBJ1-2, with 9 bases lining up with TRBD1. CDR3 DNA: TGTGCCAGCAGTATACAGGGGGCGAGGGGCTACACCTTC. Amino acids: CASSIQGARGYTF.